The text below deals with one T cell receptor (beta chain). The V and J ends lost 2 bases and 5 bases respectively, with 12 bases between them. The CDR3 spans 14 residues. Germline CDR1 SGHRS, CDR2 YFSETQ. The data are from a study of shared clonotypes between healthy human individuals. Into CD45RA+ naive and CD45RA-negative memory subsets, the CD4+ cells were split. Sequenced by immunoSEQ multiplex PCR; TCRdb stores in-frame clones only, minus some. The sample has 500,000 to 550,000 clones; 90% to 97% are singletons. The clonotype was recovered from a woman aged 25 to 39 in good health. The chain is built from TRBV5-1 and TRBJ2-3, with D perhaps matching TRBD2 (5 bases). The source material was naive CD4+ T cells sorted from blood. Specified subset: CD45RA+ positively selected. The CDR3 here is CASSFAEEGDTQYF. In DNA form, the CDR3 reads TGCGCCAGCAGCTTTGCGGAGGAAGGAGATACGCAGTATTTT.